This TCR beta chain was obtained from a study of cytomegalovirus exposure and HLA in healthy donors. As for the study in general: Genetic ancestry analysis placed approximately 78% of the approximately 390 donors that were genotyped in the Caucasian-associated cluster.

Study-level points and caveats: A later analysis appeared to link common viral pathogens to several of the most significant clusters. Researchers catalogued roughly 150 TCR beta chains as cytomegalovirus-associated.

The V segment lost 7 bases and the J segment 8 bases; nucleotides outside the gene matches: 13. The germline V gene encodes CDR1 MNHEY and CDR2 SVGAGI. The CDR3 runs 14 residues. To note about this clone: The antigen is undetermined.

The PCR used 60 Vbeta and 13 Jbeta primers. The table came from immunoSEQ multiplex PCR; TCRdb's copy has only in-frame clones and leaves some out. The profile shows under 250,000 clones, about 86% of them singletons. This TCR came from an older woman in good health and CMV-seropositive. The chain is built from TRBV6-5 and TRBJ1-2; 7 nucleotides match TRBD1. Input material: PBMCs. The CDR3 region is CASNSGGRARGYTF. The CDR3 DNA reads as TGTGCCAGCAACTCAGGGGGTCGCGCGAGGGGCTACACCTTC.